A selection of T cell receptor beta chains follows, all from one sample in a study of molecular identifiers for immune sequencing clone quantification. TCRdb processed the PCR reads anew with MiXCR; each CDR3 protein has one entry. Counted here are about 630,000 distinct CDR3 sequences, 25% occurring once; the ten biggest clones make up about 0.73%. The specimen sequenced was naive CD8+ T cells from blood, with Jurkat cell RNA spiked in. The receptor source for this set is a human donor in good health. Some libraries in this study had Jurkat cell RNA spiked in. The CDR3 runs from the conserved cysteine through the conserved F or W. The order of the fields is V gene, J gene, D gene, clone size, CDR3 protein, CDR3 DNA. D genes are given only for firm matches. The size of a clone is reported for some rows only, either as once, few or many, or as a class for expanded clones.

TRBV6-2/TRBV6-3,TRBJ2-7,-,many,CASSFQGRHEQYF,TGTGCCAGCAGTTTTCAGGGTCGCCACGAGCAGTACTTC
TRBV27,TRBJ1-1,-,many,CASSLSGTRGGAFF,TGTGCCAGCAGTTTATCAGGAACCCGTGGTGGAGCTTTCTTT
TRBV7-9,TRBJ2-7,-,-,CASRKGEYEQYF,TGTGCCAGTCGAAAGGGAGAGTACGAGCAGTACTTC
TRBV19,TRBJ2-2,-,few,CASTSDIANTGELFF,TGTGCCAGTACCTCTGACATTGCGAACACCGGGGAGCTGTTTTTT
TRBV14,TRBJ2-1,-,many,CASSHEHSRVYNEQFF,TGTGCCAGCAGCCACGAACACTCAAGGGTCTACAATGAGCAGTTCTTC
TRBV24-1,TRBJ2-1,-,-,CATSATPSSYNEQSF,TGTGCCACCAGTGCCACACCTAGCTCCTACAATGAGCAGTCCTTC
TRBV3-1,TRBJ2-7,-,few,CASRKDGSWASEQYF,TGTGCCAGCAGAAAGGACGGATCCTGGGCCTCCGAGCAGTACTTC
TRBV4-1,TRBJ1-1,-,-,CASSQDPGLPRKAFF,TGCGCCAGCAGCCAAGACCCAGGATTGCCCCGAAAAGCTTTCTTT
TRBV13,TRBJ1-1,-,-,CASSRAATEAFF,TGTGCCAGCAGTCGAGCGGCCACTGAAGCTTTCTTT
TRBV12-3/TRBV12-4,TRBJ1-1,-,many,CASSLGDNQAFF,TGTGCCAGCAGTTTAGGCGACAATCAAGCTTTCTTT
TRBV20-1,TRBJ2-7,TRBD2,many,CSARDPPSGRSYEQYF,TGCAGTGCTAGAGACCCCCCTAGCGGGCGCTCCTACGAGCAGTACTTC
TRBV10-3,TRBJ1-5,-,many,CAISGQGNQPQHF,TGTGCCATCAGTGGGCAGGGGAATCAGCCCCAGCATTTT
TRBV4-3,TRBJ2-7,-,-,CASSQGVLGVGGYEQSF,TGCGCCAGCAGCCAAGGGGTCTTGGGGGTCGGGGGCTACGAGCAGTCCTTC
TRBV19,TRBJ2-2,-,-,CASNPDVGELFF,TGTGCCAGTAACCCGGACGTCGGGGAGCTGTTTTTT
TRBV7-2,TRBJ2-7,TRBD1,few,CASSLGDRAHEQYF,TGTGCCAGCAGCTTAGGGGACAGGGCTCACGAGCAGTACTTC
TRBV13,TRBJ2-5,-,many,CASSPARIQETQYF,TGTGCCAGCAGCCCTGCCAGGATACAAGAGACCCAGTACTTC
TRBV6-5,TRBJ1-1,TRBD1,-,CASSYSVRGQLNTEAFF,TGTGCCAGCAGTTACTCGGTTAGGGGACAGCTGAACACTGAAGCTTTCTTT
TRBV30,TRBJ2-7,TRBD1,-,CAWSGDRGPYEQYF,TGTGCCTGGAGCGGGGACAGGGGGCCCTACGAGCAGTACTTC
TRBV7-6,TRBJ2-3,TRBD1,few,CASSPTGFHSTDTQYF,TGTGCCAGCAGCCCGACAGGGTTTCATAGCACAGATACGCAGTATTTT
TRBV5-1,TRBJ1-1,TRBD1,many,CASSLAQGASHTEAFF,TGCGCCAGCAGCTTGGCTCAGGGGGCGAGTCACACTGAAGCTTTCTTT
TRBV4-1,TRBJ2-3,TRBD2,few,CASSQRAPSGGTDTQYF,TGCGCCAGCAGCCAAAGGGCCCCTAGCGGGGGCACAGATACGCAGTATTTT
TRBV21-1,TRBJ2-3,-,-,CASSKGPSGGSKGTQYF,TGTGCCAGCAGCAAAGGGCCTAGCGGGGGGTCTAAGGGTACGCAGTATTTT
TRBV7-9,TRBJ2-7,-,many,CASSSSSISSYEQYF,TGTGCCAGCAGCTCATCTAGCATCAGCTCCTACGAGCAGTACTTC
TRBV18,TRBJ2-7,-,once,CASSPGRTYEQHF,TGTGCCAGCTCACCGGGACGGACCTACGAGCAGCACTTC
TRBV4-1,TRBJ2-1,TRBD2,few,CASSQAPLAGGPHNEQFF,TGCGCCAGCAGCCAAGCCCCCCTAGCGGGGGGGCCCCACAATGAGCAGTTCTTC
TRBV20-1,TRBJ2-5,TRBD1,few,CSVQQLGQGQETQYF,TGCAGTGTCCAACAACTGGGACAGGGACAAGAGACCCAGTACTTC
TRBV13,TRBJ1-1,TRBD1,many,CASSLVGQGARNTEAFF,TGTGCCAGCAGCTTAGTGGGACAGGGGGCCCGGAACACTGAAGCTTTCTTT
TRBV20-1,TRBJ2-5,-,few,CSAGYRETQYF,TGCAGTGCTGGATACAGGGAGACCCAGTACTTC
TRBV7-9,TRBJ2-3,TRBD2,-,CASSLGPRGGDTQYF,TGTGCCAGCAGCTTAGGCCCACGGGGGGGAGATACGCAGTATTTT
TRBV18,TRBJ1-2,-,once,CAGSPTGYGYTF,TGTGCCGGCTCACCAACAGGGTATGGCTACACCTTC
TRBV28,TRBJ2-4,TRBD1,few,CASSERTGRNIQYF,TGTGCCAGCAGTGAACGGACAGGGAGGAACATTCAGTACTTC
TRBV6-2/TRBV6-3,TRBJ1-5,-,-,CASSQDGFSNQPQHF,TGTGCCAGCAGTCAGGACGGATTTAGCAATCAGCCCCAGCATTTT
TRBV21-1,TRBJ2-1,-,-,CASRLTSGGPSSYNEQFF,TGTGCCAGCCGGCTGACTAGCGGGGGCCCAAGCTCCTACAATGAGCAGTTCTTC
TRBV19,TRBJ1-1,TRBD1,few,CASSAMTGGIRMNTEAFF,TGTGCCAGTAGCGCCATGACAGGGGGCATTAGGATGAACACTGAAGCTTTCTTT
TRBV12-3/TRBV12-4,TRBJ1-4,-,-,CAGSFSGEGRNEKLFF,TGTGCCGGCAGTTTCAGCGGAGAGGGCCGTAATGAAAAACTGTTTTTT
TRBV6-2/TRBV6-3,TRBJ2-7,-,few,CASSYPGNGSDEQYF,TGTGCCAGCAGTTACCCAGGGAACGGGTCGGACGAGCAGTACTTC
TRBV7-6,TRBJ2-7,-,-,CASSLEPPGHIHYEQYF,TGTGCCAGCAGCTTAGAGCCCCCTGGACACATACATTACGAGCAGTACTTC
TRBV4-1,TRBJ2-3,-,few,CASSPSGPFPTQYF,TGCGCCAGCAGCCCGTCCGGACCTTTCCCCACGCAGTATTTT
TRBV27,TRBJ2-7,-,-,CASSSKAGSHEQYF,TGTGCCAGCAGCTCAAAGGCAGGGTCCCACGAGCAGTACTTC
TRBV4-3,TRBJ1-2,-,many,CASSQDRGEYGYTF,TGCGCCAGCAGCCAAGACAGGGGAGAATATGGCTACACCTTC
TRBV13,TRBJ2-3,-,few,CASSLGSHRTFTDTQYF,TGTGCCAGCAGCTTAGGCTCCCACAGAACCTTCACAGATACGCAGTATTTT
TRBV6-1,TRBJ1-1,TRBD1,few,CASSQLGQALGHTEAFF,TGTGCCAGCAGTCAGCTAGGACAGGCCCTCGGGCACACTGAAGCTTTCTTT
TRBV3-1,TRBJ2-5,TRBD1,-,CASSQGQGAVETQYF,TGTGCCAGCAGCCAAGGGCAGGGGGCAGTGGAGACCCAGTACTTC
TRBV27,TRBJ2-1,-,many,CASSLWGVRYNEQFF,TGTGCCAGCAGTTTATGGGGGGTCAGATACAATGAGCAGTTCTTC
TRBV7-9,TRBJ2-2,-,many,CASKNTGELFF,TGTGCCAGCAAAAACACCGGGGAGCTGTTTTTT
TRBV5-4,TRBJ1-6,-,few,CASSLYGIRNSPLHF,TGTGCCAGCAGCTTGTACGGCATCAGGAATTCACCCCTCCACTTT
TRBV4-3,TRBJ2-7,-,-,CASSPARALPAQSF,TGCGCCAGCAGCCCGGCGCGGGCGCTCCCCGCGCAGTCCTTC
TRBV7-9,TRBJ2-5,-,-,CSSSLGEVIQETQYF,TGTTCCAGCAGCTTAGGAGAGGTTATTCAAGAGACCCAGTACTTC
TRBV6-5,TRBJ2-3,TRBD1,few,CASKIQGARSTGTQYF,TGTGCCAGCAAAATTCAGGGGGCAAGAAGCACAGGTACGCAGTATTTT
TRBV28,TRBJ1-4,-,few,CAARQGIATNEKLFF,TGTGCCGCACGGCAGGGGATTGCAACTAATGAAAAACTGTTTTTT
TRBV4-1,TRBJ2-7,-,-,CASSQGSNEQYF,TGCGCCAGCAGCCAAGGGTCCAACGAGCAGTACTTC
TRBV14,TRBJ2-3,-,many,CASSQDFGAGYTDTQYF,TGTGCCAGCAGCCAAGATTTCGGTGCAGGGTACACAGATACGCAGTATTTT
TRBV11-2,TRBJ2-2,-,-,CASSLLTTNTGELFF,TGTGCCAGCAGTCTCCTGACGACAAACACCGGGGAGCTGTTTTTT
TRBV30,TRBJ2-6,-,many,CAWSIWVAGANVLTF,TGTGCCTGGAGTATCTGGGTAGCTGGGGCCAACGTCCTGACTTTC
TRBV4-3,TRBJ2-5,-,once,CASSHKMVMDFQETQYF,TGCGCCAGCAGCCACAAGATGGTGATGGATTTCCAAGAGACCCAGTACTTC
TRBV7-2,TRBJ2-3,-,many,CASTSTGSLADTQYF,TGTGCCAGCACCTCCACAGGGTCTCTAGCAGATACGCAGTATTTT
TRBV7-9,TRBJ2-1,-,-,CASSRSGNEQSF,TGTGCCAGCAGCCGCAGTGGCAATGAGCAGTCCTTC
TRBV7-6,TRBJ2-2,TRBD1,-,CASSFLRTGPSNTGELFF,TGTGCCAGCAGCTTCTTAAGGACAGGGCCCTCGAACACCGGGGAGCTGTTTTTT
TRBV20-1,TRBJ2-2,TRBD2,many,CSARSERLAVTGELFF,TGCAGTGCTAGGTCCGAAAGACTAGCGGTGACCGGGGAGCTGTTTTTT